This entry describes one TCR beta chain. Its antigen is currently unknown. All donors qualified as healthy HIV-negative adults and had experienced no recent acute infections or vaccinations. Generated by immunoSEQ multiplex PCR, the TCRdb table keeps only in-frame clones and is missing some. This table has roughly 2.5 million clones, 85% to 95% appearing once. This sample was taken from a study of shared clonotypes between healthy human individuals. Study overall: Each donor contributed plates that comprised three CD4 naive, three CD4 memory, two CD8 naive and one CD8 memory. Regarding the study as a whole: Estimated clonotype richness was generally higher in naive than memory subsets.

Sequenced input: naive CD4+ T cells sorted from blood. Regarding subset: CD45RA+ positively selected. This receptor was taken from a man aged 18 to 29 in good health.

The CDR3: CASSEAPGPPTDTQYF. In DNA, the CDR3 is TGTGCCAGCAGTGAAGCGCCCGGGCCCCCCACAGATACGCAGTATTTT. V usage is TRBV2 and J usage is TRBJ2-3; D gene unclear. CDR1 is SNHLY and CDR2 is FYNNEI in the germline V gene. The CDR3 is 16 residues long. Between the trimmed V and J ends, which lost 0 bases and 2 bases, there was a span of 12 bases.